This T cell receptor beta chain was profiled in a study of cytomegalovirus exposure and HLA in healthy donors (dated by TCRdb to about 2017). Looking at the study overall: An earlier analysis of about 530 of the donors reported 276 Gb of sequence data and around 120 million unique TCR beta sequences obtained from roughly 170 million T cells. An early release covering 500 to 750 HLA-typed donors comprised approximately 300 gigabases of sequencing data and tens of millions of unique TCR sequences. Among the approximately 400 genotyped donors, 75% to 90% belonged to the genetic ancestry cluster associated with self-reported Caucasian donors. The study aimed to test whether signatures of past pathogen exposure could be identified by cataloging public T cell receptors. The study used immunosequencing to profile the T cell repertoires of several hundred subjects and linked those repertoires to cytomegalovirus serostatus. Along with the approximately 670-subject first cohort, a separate validation cohort of approximately 110 different subjects was used. The study combined high-throughput TCR immunosequencing, statistical association of individual TCRs with disease status, and machine learning to predict cytomegalovirus infection status. A later analysis re-analyzed previously published TCR beta repertoires from roughly 690 donors and added high-resolution HLA genotyping to study TCR occurrence patterns. Rather than drawing on any new phenotypic data, the later analysis identified candidate immune exposures from TCR beta sequences and the way those sequences occurred across donors. To decide whether each TCR beta V gene segment behaved as functional or pseudogenic, an earlier analysis of some 570 of the donors relied on high-throughput TCR beta sequencing. Donor age, sex, ethnicity and CMV serostatus were compiled together with the repertoire data. A later genetic analysis used genome-wide SNP genotypes for 398 of the 666 donors, treating that subset as a discovery cohort. Every discovery cohort repertoire had been produced on one sequencing platform. HLA typing covered class I and class II loci at four-digit resolution. The number of donors typed differed by locus, with roughly 620-630 for A, B, C, DRB1 and DQB1, around 500 for DQA1, about 610 for DPA1, and around 450 for DPB1. Roughly five DR-DQ haplotypes were treated as single units for association and clustering because of strong linkage in the cohort. Among a few hundred genotyped donors of the cohort, an average of roughly 240,000 unique TCR beta nucleotide sequences were sequenced per donor, roughly 18% of them non-productive.

The library was generated by the immunoSEQ multiplex PCR assay. For the multiplex PCR, a mixture combining 60 forward primers for TCR Vbeta segments and 13 reverse primers for TCR Jbeta segments was used. A multiplex PCR assay on genomic DNA amplified the CDR3 region of rearranged TCR beta genes. The Illumina HiSeq System was used to sequence the amplified TCR beta libraries as 87-base-pair reads. As for the original processing: In a later analysis, roughly 80 million unique TCR beta chains were counted across the roughly 700 repertoires, and some 10 million of these chains were shared by at least two donors. To remove PCR and sequencing errors, raw reads were error-corrected and collapsed into unique sequences using a nearest-neighbor algorithm that merged closely related sequences. V, D and J gene segments were assigned by aligning CDR3 sequences to IMGT reference sequences. For a sequence to be retained, at least a six-nucleotide match to both a V gene segment and a J gene segment was required. Rearrangements were classified as productive when the CDR3 lacked stop codons and remained in frame with V and J, and all other rearrangements were classified as non-productive. Following IMGT convention, CDR3 was defined as the stretch from the second conserved V-encoded cysteine to the conserved J-encoded phenylalanine. The earlier analysis of 587 of the donors excluded sequences that lacked an unambiguous match to a single V gene segment. An earlier analysis of several hundred of the donors called V segments functional above 56.7% productive rearrangements and segregating when the between-donor standard deviation exceeded 5%. A statistical classification framework was developed to diagnose cytomegalovirus status using the catalog of TCR beta chain sequences. In a later analysis, TCR nucleotide sequences were compared against IMGT/GENE-DB human TR gene sequences so that V and J genes could be assigned. The TCRdist pipeline was used in a later analysis to assign CDR3 sequences and most-parsimonious VDJ recombination scenarios. In a later analysis, each TCR beta chain was defined by its CDR3 amino acid sequence together with its V-gene family, and reads lacking a unique V-gene family were excluded. In a later analysis, approximately 590 highly shared, low-generation-probability nucleotide sequences were removed to address suspected cross-contamination and a sequencing artifact. A later analysis calculated a clonal expansion index for each public chain from normalized within-repertoire ranks of inferred template counts. Generation probabilities in a later analysis came from a VDJ recombination model fitted to out-of-frame rearrangements, and those results were checked against IGoR. In a later analysis, TCR-TCR, TCR-HLA and TCR-CMV co-occurrence was scored with hypergeometric tests, and a repertoire-size bias correction was applied to TCR pairs. A later analysis estimated false discovery rates by permuting HLA or CMV assignments 20 times. In a later analysis, co-occurring TCRs were grouped using DBSCAN, with TCRdist sequence similarity added in when clustering inside HLA-allele-positive subsets. Co-occurrence clustering excluded repertoires with fewer than 30,000 or more than 120,000 public chains, plus five with anomalous nucleotide sharing. TCRdb obtained this table from immuneACCESS and retained in-frame rearrangements with V and J assigned. These tables miss some clones; where compared with another copy, unresolved V genes account for less than half of the shortfall, and the remainder is unexplained. D and trimming were read from the DNA, whereas the V and J calls and clone size are those reported in that table. The sample includes roughly 110,000 clones, with around 73% observed a single time. The ten top clones hold around 7.4% of the sample.

The full study reports these points: Because HLA typing was missing for some donors at each locus, association tests included only the typed subset. Correlated functional status among segregating V segments might be attributable to linkage disequilibrium, but an unknown experimental factor could not be ruled out. The sequencing pipeline was judged likely to have produced a cluster of highly shared sequence variants as a technical artifact. While some public TCRs were present in many individuals, most TCR sequences turned up only very rarely across donors. V-gene and J-gene trimming of TCR beta chains was associated with a missense DCLRE1C variant in a later genetic analysis, and the association was replicated in an independent cohort. The classifier was reported to diagnose cytomegalovirus status with high specificity and sensitivity in both the original and validation cohorts. According to a later analysis, TCR association rates differed among HLA loci, with DRB1 alleles showing the most associated TCRs and HLA-C alleles showing the fewest. A later analysis found that HLA-associated TCR beta chains were more clonally expanded and had lower generation probabilities than equally common non-associated chains. A later genetic analysis reported fewer N-insertions in productive TCRs among donors in an Asian-associated ancestry cluster than the roughly 700-donor mean. A further reported finding was that TCR beta sequences accurately predicted the HLA-A and HLA-B alleles for most subjects in the first cohort. Some IMGT-functional V segments, including TRBV6-2 and TRBV6-3, could not be distinguished by the 87-base-pair reads and were therefore excluded. A later analysis found that most CMV-associated TCR beta chains appeared HLA-restricted, with HLA associations seemingly driven largely by CMV exposure. Roughly uniform sequencing depth across donors was assumed in presence/absence analyses, although this assumption may not hold. In this cohort, only TCR beta chains were sequenced, and detectable features were limited by the absence of alpha or paired-chain data. The authors suggested that the approach could potentially be generalized to other disease states and immunological phenotypes. Three of the identified cytomegalovirus-associated TCR beta chains were confirmed in vitro to be specific for cytomegalovirus antigens. The study gave a list of under 200 TCR beta chains associated with cytomegalovirus. In an earlier analysis of some 500 of the donors, most TCR beta V segments were observed in productive rearrangements about 87% or about 30% of the time, broadly matching IMGT annotations. Because counts were too low, seventeen rarely observed V segments, including chromosome 9 orphons, were excluded from the earlier analysis of about 500 of the donors. A later analysis reported that several top co-occurrence clusters appeared linked to parvovirus B19, influenza, CMV and Epstein-Barr virus. Assigning TCR associations to individual alleles was difficult when HLA alleles, especially DR and DQ, strongly co-occurred. Specific HLA alleles were associated with over 15,000 TCR beta sequences at a false discovery rate of 0.05 in a later analysis. The only immune exposure information available for the cohort was CMV serostatus.

Regarding this clone: Its antigen remains undetermined. Base qualities are missing; no much larger clone stands one base away.

The cohort consisted of 650 to 850 healthy bone marrow donors. All cohort members were sampled while nominally healthy, although unrecorded immune exposures were likely present. The donor was CMV seronegative and belonged to the group of around 400 seronegative cohort members. Each donor provided a peripheral blood sample, and peripheral blood mononuclear cells were used for TCR beta sequencing. Genomic DNA extraction from the blood cell samples was performed with the Qiagen DNeasy Blood Extraction Kit. Cut back by 4 bases and 6 bases, the V and J ends lie 11 bases apart. CDR1 and CDR2 (SGDLS, YYNGEE) derive from the germline V gene. Measured from the cysteine to the phenylalanine, the CDR3 is 13 residues long. Only CDR3 DNA is held: 39 bases, read in frame from base 1.

This receptor was obtained from a man aged 25-40 years in good health and CMV-seronegative. The chain couples TRBV9 to TRBJ2-1; the D gene is perhaps TRBD2, on 5 matching bases. Material for sequencing was PBMCs. The CDR3 corresponds to CASSLGGRNEQFF. The DNA is TGTGCCAGCAGCCTAGGCGGGCGCAATGAGCAGTTCTTC.